The 15 T cell receptor beta chains in this list originate from one sample, sequenced in a study of PD-1 blockade in classical Hodgkin lymphoma. Clones were sequenced by immunoSEQ multiplex PCR, and TCRdb holds only the in-frame ones, with some missing. This table holds nearly 20,000 clones, over 80% found once. Time point denoted: cycle 4 day 1 (C4D1), after more than five weeks of nivolumab. All the patients suffered relapse after autologous stem cell transplantation, and brentuximab vedotin exposure differed. Magnetic negative selection purified CD4+ T cells from thawed PBMCs. The material was CD4+ T cells from blood, obtained before the fourth cycle of nivolumab. The receptors were gathered from a human donor with classical Hodgkin lymphoma.

The J gene is TRBJ2-7, the V gene TRBV18; TRBD2 matches 11 bases. Germline lookup yields CDR1 KGHSH and CDR2 LQKENI. CDR3 length: 16 residues. Losses at the gene ends were 1 base for V and 6 bases for J; bases not matched to a gene: 8. CDR3 amino acids: CASSPLAGGRMGEQYF. In DNA form, the CDR3 reads TGTGCCAGCTCACCACTAGCGGGAGGGCGTATGGGCGAGCAGTACTTC.

The chain carries TRBV30 and TRBJ2-3, with a tentative D call TRBD2 (6 bases). Trimming took 4 bases from V and 0 from J, leaving 14 bases between them. Per the germline V gene, CDR1 is GTSNPN and CDR2 is SVGIG (reference sequence). This CDR3 region has 15 residues. CDR3 residues: CAWTIRGDSTDTQYF. CDR3 nucleotide sequence: TGTGCCTGGACCATCCGCGGGGACAGCACAGATACGCAGTATTTT. Supplemented by reference TRBV30 and TRBJ2-3, the full variable domain reads SQTIHQWPATLVQPVGSPLSLECTVEGTSNPNLYWYRQAAGRGLQLLFYSVGIGQISSEVPQNLSASRPQDRQFILSSKKLLLSDSGFYLCAWTIRGDSTDTQYFGPGTRLTVL.

The chain links TRBV29-1 to TRBJ2-7; perhaps TRBD2 as D (5 bases). CDR3 length: 15 amino acids. CDR1 is SQVTM and CDR2 is ANQGSEA in the germline V gene. The V end was cut by 3 bases, the J end by 0 bases, with 15 bases between. The CDR3 region is CSVDWTHDSSYEQYF. The CDR3 DNA is TGCAGCGTTGATTGGACTCACGATAGCTCCTACGAGCAGTACTTC.

On this clone: Mismatch with germline at one junction end may stem from a read error. The CDR3 reads CASREAGTSGIYEQFF. In nucleotides, the CDR3 is TGTGCCAGCAGGGAAGCCGGGACTAGCGGGATCTATGAGCAGTTCTTC. The chain recombines TRBV6-1 with TRBJ2-1, with TRBD2 matching 13 bases. CDR3 size: 16 residues. Looked up from germline, CDR1 is MNHNS and CDR2 is SASEGT.

The chain has TRBV9 and TRBJ1-1; 8 nucleotides match TRBD1. Losses at the gene ends were 1 base for V and 10 bases for J; bases not matched to a gene: 6. The CDR3 is 13 amino acids. Germline lookup yields CDR1 SGDLS and CDR2 YYNGEE. The CDR3 here is CASSVTETGAAFF. The CDR3 DNA follows: TGTGCCAGCAGCGTAACTGAGACAGGGGCAGCTTTCTTT.

This chain links TRBV6-5 with TRBJ1-2; a possible D gene is TRBD1 (6 bases). The germline gives CDR1 MNHEY, CDR2 SVGAGI. The CDR3 is made up of 16 amino acids. V was trimmed by 0 bases and J by 0 bases, leaving 11 bases between them. CDR3 bases: TGTGCCAGCAGTTACTCGACGGGGGCCGCTAACTATGGCTACACCTTC. Its protein is CASSYSTGAANYGYTF.

J is TRBJ1-2 and V is TRBV6-6; 7 bases line up with TRBD1. CDR3 length: 14 residues. Germline assignment: CDR1 MNHNY and CDR2 SVGAGI (reference sequence). V trimming: 5 bases; J trimming: 5 bases; junction bases outside the gene matches: 8. In DNA, the CDR3 is TGTGCCAGCAGTCTTAGGGACAGTGTTTATGGCTACACCTTC. It codes for CASSLRDSVYGYTF.

The chain joins TRBV12-5 to TRBJ1-2, with D uncertain. Germline loops: CDR1 LGHNT, CDR2 FRNRAP. V was cut by 0 bases and J by 7 bases, with 18 bases left in between. The CDR3 contains 16 residues. The CDR3 is CASGLVSMELSSGYTF. In DNA form, the CDR3 reads TGTGCTAGTGGTTTGGTATCGATGGAATTATCGTCTGGCTACACCTTC.

The chain is built from TRBV9 and TRBJ2-3, with D perhaps TRBD1 (5 bases). Germline assignment: CDR1 SGDLS and CDR2 YYNGEE. The CDR3 runs to 15 residues. V lost 1 base to trimming and J lost 1 base, with 10 bases between them. DNA for the CDR3: TGTGCCAGCAGCGTAATAGGGGCTGGCACAGATACGCAGTATTTT. Amino acid sequence: CASSVIGAGTDTQYF.

The CDR3 here is CASSRADRYTNEQFF. The CDR3 coding sequence is TGTGCCAGCTCACGTGCGGACCGGTATACCAATGAGCAGTTCTTC. V gene TRBV18 combines with J gene TRBJ2-1, with unresolved D. This CDR3 has 15 amino acids. The germline gives CDR1 KGHSH, CDR2 LQKENI. Trimming shortened V by 4 bases and J by 6 bases, and 16 bases separated the two germline ends. Full variable domain (outside the CDR3, taken from reference TRBV18 and TRBJ2-1): NAGVMQNPRHLVRRRGQEARLRCSPMKGHSHVYWYRQLPEEGLKFMVYLQKENIIDESGMPKERFSAEFPKEGPSILRIQQVVRGDSAAYFCASSRADRYTNEQFFGPGTRLTVL.

J is TRBJ1-5 and V is TRBV10-1, with a tentative D call TRBD1 (5 bases). CDR1 is WNHNN and CDR2 is SYGVQD in the germline V gene (reference sequence). This CDR3 is built from 15 residues. The V end lost 2 bases, the J end lost 0 bases, and 8 bases lay between the germline ends. CDR3 DNA sequence: TGCGCCAGCAGTGAGGTGGGGGTTAGCAATCAGCCCCAGCATTTT. Its protein product is CASSEVGVSNQPQHF.

This clone was recorded a few times. V usage is TRBV5-1 and J usage is TRBJ2-7, with D possibly matching TRBD1 (6 bases). Trimming cost V 4 bases and J 4 bases, with 15 bases left between them. The germline V gene encodes CDR1 SGHRS and CDR2 YFSETQ. This CDR3 is built from 14 residues. The CDR3 DNA sequence: TGCGCCAGCAGCCCCATCGGGACAAGGTACGAGCAGTACTTC. This encodes CASSPIGTRYEQYF.

The chain links TRBV6-1 to TRBJ2-3, with D possibly called TRBD1 or TRBD2 (5 bases each). Trimming cost V 3 bases and J 2 bases, with 9 bases left between them. Germline CDR1 MNHNS, CDR2 SASEGT. This CDR3 has 14 amino acids. CDR3 DNA sequence: TGTGCCAGCAGTGATGGGGGATTCACAGATACGCAGTATTTT. It translates to CASSDGGFTDTQYF.

V gene TRBV18 combines with J gene TRBJ2-5, with D possibly matching TRBD1 (5 bases). CDR3 size: 14 residues. V lost 2 bases to trimming and J lost 1 base, with 8 bases between them. Germline V gene data show CDR1 as KGHSH and CDR2 as LQKENI. CDR3 coding DNA: TGTGCCAGCTCACCAGACCAGGGCCAAGAGACCCAGTACTTC. Translating gives CASSPDQGQETQYF.

V gene TRBV5-1 combines with J gene TRBJ2-1, with 12 bases aligning to TRBD1. Trimming cost V 2 bases and J 9 bases; bases outside gene matches: 6. Germline values: CDR1 SGHRS, CDR2 YFSETQ. This CDR3 is built from 15 residues. CDR3 sequence reads: CASSLSGQGAGEQFF. The CDR3 nucleotides read TGCGCCAGCAGCTTATCGGGACAGGGGGCTGGTGAGCAGTTCTTC.